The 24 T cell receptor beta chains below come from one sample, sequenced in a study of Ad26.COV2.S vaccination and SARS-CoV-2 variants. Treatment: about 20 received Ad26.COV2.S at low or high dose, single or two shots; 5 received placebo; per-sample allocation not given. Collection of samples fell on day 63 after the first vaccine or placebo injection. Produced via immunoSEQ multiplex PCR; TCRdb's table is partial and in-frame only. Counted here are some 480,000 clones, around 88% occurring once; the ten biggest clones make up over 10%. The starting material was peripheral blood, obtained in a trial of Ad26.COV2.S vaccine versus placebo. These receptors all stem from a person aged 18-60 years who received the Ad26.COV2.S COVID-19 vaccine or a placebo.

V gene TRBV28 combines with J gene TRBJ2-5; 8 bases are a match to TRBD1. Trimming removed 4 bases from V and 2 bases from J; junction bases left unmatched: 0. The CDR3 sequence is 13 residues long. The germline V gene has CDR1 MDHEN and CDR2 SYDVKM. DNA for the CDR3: TGTGCCAGCAGTTGGACAGGGCAAGAGACCCAGTACTTC. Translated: CASSWTGQETQYF.

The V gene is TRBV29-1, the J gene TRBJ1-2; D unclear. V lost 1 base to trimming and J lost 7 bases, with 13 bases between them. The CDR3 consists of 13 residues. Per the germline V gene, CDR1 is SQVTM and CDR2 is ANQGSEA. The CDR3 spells CSVEGAGESGYTF. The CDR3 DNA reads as TGCAGCGTTGAAGGAGCGGGAGAGAGTGGCTACACCTTC.

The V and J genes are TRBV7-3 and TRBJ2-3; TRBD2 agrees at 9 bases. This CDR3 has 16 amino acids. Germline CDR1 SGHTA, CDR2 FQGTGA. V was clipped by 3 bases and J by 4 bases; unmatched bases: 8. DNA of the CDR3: TGTGCCAGCAGCTTCAATAGCGGGAGTGGGGCAGATACGCAGTATTTT. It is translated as CASSFNSGSGADTQYF.

CDR3 DNA sequence: TGTGCCTGGAGTGTGGGGACGGGCACAGATACGCAGTATTTT. Its translation: CAWSVGTGTDTQYF. The chain is built from TRBV30 and TRBJ2-3, with D tentatively TRBD1 or TRBD2 (5 bases each). CDR3 size: 14 residues. Trimming cost V 0 bases and J 1 base, with 8 bases left between them. Germline CDR1 and CDR2: GTSNPN and SVGIG (reference sequence).

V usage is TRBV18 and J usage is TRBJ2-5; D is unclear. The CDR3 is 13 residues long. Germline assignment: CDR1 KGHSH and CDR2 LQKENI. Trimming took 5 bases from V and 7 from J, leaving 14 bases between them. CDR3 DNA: TGTGCCAGCTCAAAATCTAGGGATGGGACCCAGTACTTC. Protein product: CASSKSRDGTQYF.

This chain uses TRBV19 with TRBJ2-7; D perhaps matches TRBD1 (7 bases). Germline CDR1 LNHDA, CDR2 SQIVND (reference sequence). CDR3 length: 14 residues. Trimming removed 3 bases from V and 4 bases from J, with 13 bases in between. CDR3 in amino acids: CASSIGAGGYEQYF. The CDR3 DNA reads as TGTGCCAGTAGTATTGGGGCAGGGGGGTACGAGCAGTACTTC.

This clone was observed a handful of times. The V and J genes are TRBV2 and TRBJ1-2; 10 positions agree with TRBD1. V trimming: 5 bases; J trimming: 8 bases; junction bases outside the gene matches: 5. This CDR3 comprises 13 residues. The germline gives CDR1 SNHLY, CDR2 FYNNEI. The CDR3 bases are TGTGCCAGCAGTACCGGGACAGGGGTAGGCTACACCTTC. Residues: CASSTGTGVGYTF.

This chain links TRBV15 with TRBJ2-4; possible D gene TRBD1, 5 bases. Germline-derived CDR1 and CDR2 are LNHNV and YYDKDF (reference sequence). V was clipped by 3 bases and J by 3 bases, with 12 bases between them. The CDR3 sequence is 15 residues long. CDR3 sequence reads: CATSRQGADKNIQYF. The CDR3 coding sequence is TGTGCCACCAGCAGGCAGGGCGCGGACAAAAACATTCAGTACTTC.

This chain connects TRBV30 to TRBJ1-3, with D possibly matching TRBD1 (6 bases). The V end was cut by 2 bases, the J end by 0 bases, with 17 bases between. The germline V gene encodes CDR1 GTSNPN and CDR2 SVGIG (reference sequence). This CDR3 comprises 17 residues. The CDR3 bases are TGTGCCTGGAGTATCCCGAGACAGGCAAACTCTGGAAACACCATATATTTT. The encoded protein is CAWSIPRQANSGNTIYF.

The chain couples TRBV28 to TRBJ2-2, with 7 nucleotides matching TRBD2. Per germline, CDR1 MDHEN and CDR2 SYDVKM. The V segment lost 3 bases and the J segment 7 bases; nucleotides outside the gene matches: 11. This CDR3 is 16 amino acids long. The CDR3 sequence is CASSFAGRVPHGELFF. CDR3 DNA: TGTGCCAGCAGTTTTGCAGGGAGGGTTCCGCACGGGGAGCTGTTTTTT. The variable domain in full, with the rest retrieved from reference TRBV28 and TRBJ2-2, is DVKVTQSSRYLVKRTGEKVFLECVQDMDHENMFWYRQDPGLGLRLIYFSYDVKMKEKGDIPEGYSVSREKKERFSLILESASTNQTSMYLCASSFAGRVPHGELFFGEGSRLTVL.

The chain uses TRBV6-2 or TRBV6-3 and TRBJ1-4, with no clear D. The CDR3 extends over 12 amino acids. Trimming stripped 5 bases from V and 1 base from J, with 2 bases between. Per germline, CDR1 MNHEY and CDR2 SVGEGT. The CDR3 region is CASSQTNEKLFF. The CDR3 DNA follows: TGTGCCAGCAGTCAAACTAATGAAAAACTGTTTTTT.

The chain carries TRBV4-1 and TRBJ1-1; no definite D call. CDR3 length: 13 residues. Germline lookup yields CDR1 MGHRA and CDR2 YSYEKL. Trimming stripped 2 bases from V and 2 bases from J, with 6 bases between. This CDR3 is CASSQYLNTEAFF. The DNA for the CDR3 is TGCGCCAGCAGCCAATACCTTAACACTGAAGCTTTCTTT.

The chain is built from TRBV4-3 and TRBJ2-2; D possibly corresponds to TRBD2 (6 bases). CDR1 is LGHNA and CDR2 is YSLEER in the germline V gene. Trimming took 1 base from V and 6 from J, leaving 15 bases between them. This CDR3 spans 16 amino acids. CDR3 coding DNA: TGCGCCAGCAGCCAAGTGGGGGGTACGCTTGCCGGGGAGCTGTTTTTT. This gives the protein CASSQVGGTLAGELFF.

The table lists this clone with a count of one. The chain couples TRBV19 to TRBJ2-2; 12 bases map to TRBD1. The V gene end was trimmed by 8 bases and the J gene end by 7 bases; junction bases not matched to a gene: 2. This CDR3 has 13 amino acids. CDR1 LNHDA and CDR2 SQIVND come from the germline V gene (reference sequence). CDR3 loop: CASGTGGFGELFF. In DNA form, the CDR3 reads TGTGCCAGTGGGACAGGGGGCTTCGGGGAGCTGTTTTTT.

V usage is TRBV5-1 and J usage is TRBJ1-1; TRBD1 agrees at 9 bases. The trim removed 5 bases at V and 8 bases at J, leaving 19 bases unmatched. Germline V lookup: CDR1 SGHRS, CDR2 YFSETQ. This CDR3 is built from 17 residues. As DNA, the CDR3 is TGCGCCAGCAGATTGAGCGGGGTTAACCCACAGGGGGCCGAAGCTTTCTTT. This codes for CASRLSGVNPQGAEAFF.

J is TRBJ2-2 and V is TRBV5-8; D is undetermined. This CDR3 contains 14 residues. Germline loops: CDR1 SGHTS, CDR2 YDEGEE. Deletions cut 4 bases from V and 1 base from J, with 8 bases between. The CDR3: CASSRSRNTGELFF. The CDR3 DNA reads TGTGCCAGCAGCCGGAGCAGGAACACCGGGGAGCTGTTTTTT.

The CDR3 nucleotides are TGTGCCAGCAGTCCAGGGGCAGGGCCGAACTACGAGCAGTACTTC. Protein: CASSPGAGPNYEQYF. This chain joins TRBV28 and TRBJ2-7; possibly TRBD1 for D (6 bases). Germline V gene data show CDR1 as MDHEN and CDR2 as SYDVKM. Trimming removed 5 bases from V and 3 bases from J, with 17 bases in between. The CDR3 is 15 residues long.

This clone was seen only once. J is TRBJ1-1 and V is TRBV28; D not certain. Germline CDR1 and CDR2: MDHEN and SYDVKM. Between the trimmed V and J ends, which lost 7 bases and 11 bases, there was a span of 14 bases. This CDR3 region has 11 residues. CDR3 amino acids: CASMNLVEAFF. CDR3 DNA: TGTGCCAGCATGAATTTGGTGGAGGCTTTCTTT.

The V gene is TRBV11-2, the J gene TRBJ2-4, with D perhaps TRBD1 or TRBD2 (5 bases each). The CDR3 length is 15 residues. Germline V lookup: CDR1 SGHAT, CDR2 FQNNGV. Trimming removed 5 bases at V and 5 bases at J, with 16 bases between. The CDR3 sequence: CASSPGTSAQNIQYF. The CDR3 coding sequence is TGTGCCAGCAGCCCCGGGACCAGTGCACAAAACATTCAGTACTTC. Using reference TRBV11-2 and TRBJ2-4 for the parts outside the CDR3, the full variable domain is EAGVAQSPRYKIIEKRQSVAFWCNPISGHATLYWYQQILGQGPKLLIQFQNNGVVDDSQLPKDRFSAERLKGVDSTLKIQPAKLEDSAVYLCASSPGTSAQNIQYFGAGTRLSVL.

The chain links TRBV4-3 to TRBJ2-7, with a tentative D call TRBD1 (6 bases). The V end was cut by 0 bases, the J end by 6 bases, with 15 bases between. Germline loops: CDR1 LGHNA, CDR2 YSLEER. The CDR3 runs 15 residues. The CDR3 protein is CASSQDWGPGFEQYF. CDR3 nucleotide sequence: TGCGCCAGCAGCCAAGATTGGGGGCCCGGGTTCGAGCAGTACTTC.

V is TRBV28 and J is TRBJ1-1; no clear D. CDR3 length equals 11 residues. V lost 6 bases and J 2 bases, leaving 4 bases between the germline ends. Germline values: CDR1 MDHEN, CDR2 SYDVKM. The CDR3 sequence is CASRDNTEAFF. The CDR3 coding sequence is TGTGCCAGCAGGGATAACACTGAAGCTTTCTTT.

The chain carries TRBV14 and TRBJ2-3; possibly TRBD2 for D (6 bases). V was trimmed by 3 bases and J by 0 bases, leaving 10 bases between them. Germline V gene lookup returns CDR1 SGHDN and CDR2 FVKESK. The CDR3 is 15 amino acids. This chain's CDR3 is CASSHAGYSTDTQYF. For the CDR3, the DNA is TGTGCCAGCAGCCACGCGGGATACAGCACAGATACGCAGTATTTT.

The CDR3 loop is CASSWGLAGEQYF. CDR3 bases: TGTGCCAGCAGCTGGGGACTAGCGGGCGAGCAGTACTTC. The gene calls are TRBV7-2 and TRBJ2-7; 12 bases match TRBD2. Losses at the gene ends were 4 bases for V and 6 bases for J; bases not matched to a gene: 1. Germline V gives CDR1 SGHTA, CDR2 FQGNSA. The CDR3 runs to 13 residues.

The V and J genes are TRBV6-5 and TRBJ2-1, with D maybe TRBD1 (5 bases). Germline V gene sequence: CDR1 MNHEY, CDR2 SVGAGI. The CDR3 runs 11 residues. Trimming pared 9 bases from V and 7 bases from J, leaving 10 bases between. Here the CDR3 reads CASGARNEQFF. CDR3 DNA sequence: TGTGCCAGTGGGGCGCGAAATGAGCAGTTCTTC.